This T cell receptor beta chain appears in the sequencing data of a study of radiotherapy plus CTLA-4 blockade in lung cancer. Overall study: Objective responses were seen in around 19% of patients, disease control in about 30%.

Repertoires were generated with immunoSEQ multiplex PCR, while TCRdb's copy carries only in-frame clones and drops some. The sample records approximately 98,000 clones, about 81% being singletons. The study gave focal radiation plus ipilimumab CTLA-4 blockade to patients with chemo-refractory metastatic non-small-cell lung cancer. Overall study results and limits: TCR clones from tumors expanded in blood after radiotherapy plus ipilimumab.

A remark on this clone: The antigen is unknown.

Germline CDR1 reads GTSNPN; CDR2 reads SVGIG (reference sequence). The CDR3 has 13 amino acids. The V and J ends lost 3 bases and 6 bases respectively, with 12 bases between them. The source was peripheral blood, collected from a patient treated with radiotherapy plus ipilimumab. The chain uses TRBV30 and TRBJ1-5; D not resolved. The source is a human donor with non-small cell lung cancer who had a partial response to radiotherapy plus ipilimumab. In nucleotides, the CDR3 is TGTGCCTGGAGACGGGATCCCAGTCAGCCCCAGCATTTT. Amino acid sequence: CAWRRDPSQPQHF.